Listed below are T cell receptor beta chains from one sample, sequenced in a study of patients and donors after allogeneic stem cell transplantation. MiXCR, applied by TCRdb to the RT-PCR reads, yields one record per CDR3 protein. The sample includes some 87,000 distinct CDR3 sequences, roughly 48% of them seen just once. The sample comprised blood, either unsorted or a sorted T cell fraction (not recorded which). These receptor sequences come from a human donor who was either an allogeneic HSCT recipient or a stem cell or donor lymphocyte infusion donor (not recorded which). It is not recorded whose cells these are; they may come from a transplant donor. Both conserved end residues are trimmed from each CDR3. The D gene is left open where the match is weak. Size is omitted from some rows. Given values are once, few, many or a class for expanded clones.

>-|TRBV20-1|-
SARLTLGTNIQY
>-|TRBV10-3|-
AIKPGQNTEAF
>-|TRBV20-1|-
SARDEMTSNQPQH
>-|TRBV4-3|-
ASSQQTKANYGYT
>-|TRBV29-1|-
SVEGVSDTQY
>TRBD1|TRBV5-5|-
ASSRTGATTNEKLF
>-|TRBV6-5|-
ASSYSSVYGYT
>-|TRBV28|-
ASSPPRDRRFQPQH
>-|TRBV28|-
ASSYMGRGTDTQY
>-|TRBV10-3|-
AIRSGGLGEKLF
>TRBD2|TRBV11-2|-
ASSLTGTSTGELF
>TRBD1|TRBV29-1|many
SVGQGNTEAF
>-|TRBV5-1|-
ASSLAAWVSDEQF
>-|TRBV6-2/TRBV6-3|-
ASSYAGSGANVLT
>TRBD2|TRBV11-2|-
ASSFKYLGGSDTQY
>TRBD1|TRBV12-3/TRBV12-4|-
ASSPKDRVGYEKLF
>-|TRBV5-1|-
ASSLAEGLGTEAF
>-|TRBV12-3/TRBV12-4|-
ASSSPRVSYGYT
>-|TRBV6-5|few
ASSYGTTLPWNSPLH
>-|TRBV9|-
ASSESGDSPLH
>-|TRBV7-9|few
ASSLTRGDTEAF
>-|TRBV5-1|-
ASSLGWNTMNTEAF
>-|TRBV6-2/TRBV6-3|-
ASKSQGNQPQH
>TRBD2|TRBV6-2/TRBV6-3|once
ASRERGDSDTQY
>-|TRBV12-3/TRBV12-4|-
ASSLNRAGNQPQH
>-|TRBV7-9|-
ASSLGSNYEQY
>-|TRBV6-5|-
ASSYSIGVGYGYT
>TRBD1|TRBV6-2/TRBV6-3|-
ASRQGEATEAF
>-|TRBV10-3|few
AISATGFHYGYT
>-|TRBV27|once
ASSPPGFPLMNTEAF
>TRBD1|TRBV4-2|few
ASSQTGTGQRELF
>-|TRBV28|-
ASKSRESYEQY
>-|TRBV28|-
ASSYREPYGYT
>-|TRBV29-1|-
SGGKVNTEAF